The rows below give T cell receptor beta chains drawn from one sample of a study of regulatory and conventional T cells in RAG deficiency. Clones were read by immunoSEQ multiplex PCR, and TCRdb kept only the in-frame ones, dropping some. The table has roughly 35,000 clones, 75% to 80% seen once. This same sample was also taken into another study, of regulatory T cells.

The specimen sequenced was CD4+ effector T cells sorted from blood. The origin of the receptors is a human donor in good health. The CDR3 runs from the conserved cysteine through the conserved F or W. A D gene is named only where the DNA matches it firmly. Expanded clones get a size class; other rows say once, few or many, or leave the size out.

>TRBV2|once|.|14|TRBJ1-5
CASRQTVNNQPQHF
TGTGCCAGCAGGCAGACAGTTAACAATCAGCCCCAGCATTTT
>TRBV19|.|TRBD1|13|TRBJ1-3
CASSTDRGNTIYF
TGTGCCAGTAGCACGGACAGGGGAAACACCATATATTTT
>TRBV7-2|.|.|15|TRBJ2-7
CASSYLVVGIYEQYF
TGTGCCAGCAGCTACTTAGTTGTTGGGATCTACGAGCAGTACTTC
>TRBV23-1|.|TRBD1|16|TRBJ1-3
CASSPTLDRLENTIYF
TGCGCCAGCAGTCCAACCCTGGACAGGCTGGAAAACACCATATATTTT
>TRBV4-1|.|.|15|TRBJ2-3
CASRQNAGGLNTQYF
TGCGCCAGCAGACAAAACGCGGGCGGGTTGAATACGCAGTATTTT
>TRBV15|.|TRBD2|19|TRBJ2-3
CATSRVPAGGPTLTDTQYF
TGTGCCACCAGCAGAGTCCCAGCGGGGGGCCCCACTTTGACAGATACGCAGTATTTT
>TRBV5-4|few|TRBD2|17|TRBJ2-5
CASSLVPTSGGAETQYF
TGTGCCAGCAGCTTGGTCCCGACTAGCGGGGGGGCGGAGACCCAGTACTTC
>TRBV5-4|.|.|14|TRBJ2-7
CASSLVPGSYEQYF
TGTGCCAGCAGCTTGGTACCGGGATCCTACGAGCAGTACTTC
>TRBV7-9|.|TRBD2|14|TRBJ2-3
CASSLERGLDTQYF
TGTGCCAGCAGCTTAGAGCGGGGGCTCGATACGCAGTATTTT
>TRBV15|.|.|14|TRBJ2-3
CATSRDRNTDTQYF
TGTGCCACCAGCAGAGATCGAAACACAGATACGCAGTATTTT
>TRBV7-2|.|.|19|TRBJ2-6
CASSLEQGRVNSGANVLTF
TGTGCCAGCAGCTTAGAACAGGGACGGGTGAACTCTGGGGCCAACGTCCTGACTTTC
>TRBV9|few|TRBD1|14|TRBJ2-7
CASSERDRTYEQYF
TGTGCCAGCAGCGAACGGGACAGGACCTACGAGCAGTACTTC
>TRBV6-7|.|.|16|TRBJ1-5
CASSYPRWRPNQPQHF
TGTGCCAGCAGTTACCCACGTTGGAGACCCAATCAGCCCCAGCATTTT
>TRBV6-1|few|.|15|TRBJ1-3
CASRPDRSSGNTIYF
TGTGCCAGCAGACCTGACAGGTCCTCTGGAAACACCATATATTTT
>TRBV7-9|once|.|17|TRBJ2-5
CASSLPRGADWEETQYF
TGTGCCAGCAGCTTACCCCGGGGGGCGGACTGGGAAGAGACCCAGTACTTC
>TRBV30|.|TRBD1|17|TRBJ1-1
CAWSVGFPSGGRAEAFF
TGTGCCTGGAGTGTAGGTTTCCCTTCAGGGGGCCGCGCTGAAGCTTTCTTT
>TRBV4-2|.|.|13|TRBJ1-3
CASSQDLRNTIYF
TGTGCCAGCAGCCAAGATTTGAGAAACACCATATATTTT
>TRBV15|.|TRBD2|16|TRBJ2-3
CATSRKVSGLGISQYF
TGTGCCACCAGCAGAAAGGTTTCAGGACTAGGGATTTCGCAGTATTTT
>TRBV1|.|.|20|TRBJ1-5
CTSSPSFVGQGAIRNQPQHF
.
>TRBV19|.|.|14|TRBJ2-2
CASSWAEGTGELFF
TGTGCCAGTAGTTGGGCTGAAGGCACCGGGGAGCTGTTTTTT
>TRBV19|.|.|14|TRBJ1-5
CASSTSGRNQPQHF
TGTGCCAGTAGTACCTCAGGGAGGAATCAGCCCCAGCATTTT